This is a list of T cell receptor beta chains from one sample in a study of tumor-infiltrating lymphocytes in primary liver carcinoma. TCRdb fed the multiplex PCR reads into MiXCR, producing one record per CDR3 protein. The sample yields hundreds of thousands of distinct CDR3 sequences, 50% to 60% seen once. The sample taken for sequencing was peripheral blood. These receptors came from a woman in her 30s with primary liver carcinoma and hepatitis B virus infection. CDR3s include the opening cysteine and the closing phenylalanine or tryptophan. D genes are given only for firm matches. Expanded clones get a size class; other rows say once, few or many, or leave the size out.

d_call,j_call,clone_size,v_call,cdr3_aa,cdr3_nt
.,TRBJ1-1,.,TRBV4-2,CARSQDGPRSGTEAFF,TGTGCCAGGAGCCAAGATGGGCCTAGAAGTGGGACTGAAGCTTTCTTT
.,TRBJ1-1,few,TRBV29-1,CSSRGGTNTEAFF,TGCAGCTCGAGGGGGGGAACGAACACTGAAGCTTTCTTT
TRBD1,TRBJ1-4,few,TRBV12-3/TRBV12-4,CASSATGTANEKLFF,TGTGCCAGCAGTGCCACCGGGACAGCTAATGAAAAACTGTTTTTT
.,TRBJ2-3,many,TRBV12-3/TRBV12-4,CASSPDRQITDTQYF,TGTGCCAGCAGTCCAGACAGGCAGATCACAGATACGCAGTATTTT
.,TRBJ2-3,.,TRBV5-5,CASSLPFWPDTQYF,TGTGCCAGCAGCTTGCCCTTTTGGCCAGATACGCAGTATTTT
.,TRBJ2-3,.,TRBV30,CAYLLGSSTDTQYF,TGTGCCTACCTACTAGGATCTAGCACAGATACGCAGTATTTT
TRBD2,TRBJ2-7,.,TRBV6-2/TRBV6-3,CASRGLAESYEQYF,TGTGCCAGCAGGGGACTAGCGGAGTCCTACGAGCAGTACTTC
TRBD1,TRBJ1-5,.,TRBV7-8,CASSTPGQGDQPQHF,TGTGCCAGCAGCACTCCGGGACAGGGGGATCAGCCCCAGCATTTT
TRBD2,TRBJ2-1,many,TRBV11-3,CASGGTSGTNEQFF,TGTGCCAGCGGAGGGACTAGCGGGACCAATGAGCAGTTCTTC
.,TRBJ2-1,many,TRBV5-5,CASSWDFYNEQFF,TGTGCCAGCAGCTGGGACTTCTACAATGAGCAGTTCTTC
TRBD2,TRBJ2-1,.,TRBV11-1,CASSPGSAGLNEQFF,TGTGCCAGCAGCCCGGGATCAGCGGGATTGAATGAGCAGTTCTTC
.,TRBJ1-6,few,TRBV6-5,CASRLTDSMNSPLHF,TGTGCCAGTAGATTAACCGACAGTATGAATTCACCCCTCCACTTT
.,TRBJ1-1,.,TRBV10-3,CAISEQGPEAFF,TGTGCCATCAGTGAGCAGGGCCCTGAAGCTTTCTTT
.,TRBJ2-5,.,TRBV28,CASSVTRGRGPKQKTQYF,TGTGCCAGCAGTGTGACCAGGGGGAGGGGCCCAAAACAAAAGACCCAGTACTTC
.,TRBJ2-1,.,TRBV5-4,CASSLEPDNYNEQFF,TGTGCCAGCAGCTTGGAACCAGATAACTACAATGAGCAGTTCTTC
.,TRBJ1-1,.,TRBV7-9,CASSLLVNTEASF,TGTGCCAGCAGCTTATTGGTAAACACTGAAGCTTCCTTT
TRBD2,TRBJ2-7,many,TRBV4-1,CASSHLAGGLYEQYF,TGCGCCAGCAGCCACCTAGCGGGAGGCCTCTACGAGCAGTACTTC
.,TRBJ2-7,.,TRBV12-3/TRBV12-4,CASSSPLLTAQGSPLGEQYF,TGTGCCAGCAGTTCTCCGTTGCTAACAGCACAGGGCTCCCCTCTCGGGGAGCAGTACTTC
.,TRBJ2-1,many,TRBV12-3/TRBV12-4,CASSLSSADEQFF,TGTGCCAGCAGTTTAAGTAGCGCCGATGAGCAGTTCTTC
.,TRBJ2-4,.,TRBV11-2,CVNSFQIAKNIQYF,TGTGTCAACAGCTTCCAGATAGCCAAAAACATTCAGTACTTC
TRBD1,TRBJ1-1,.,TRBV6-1,CVSLDLGQTNIEAFF,TGTGTCAGCCTAGACCTGGGACAGACGAACATTGAAGCTTTCTTT
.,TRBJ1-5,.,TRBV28,CASRWAASWSQHF,TGTGCCAGCAGATGGGCCGCCTCATGGAGCCAGCATTTT
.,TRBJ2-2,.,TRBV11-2,CVSSIGAGELFF,TGTGTCAGCAGTATAGGAGCCGGGGAGCTGTTTTTT
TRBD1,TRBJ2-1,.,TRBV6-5,CASSYDGTEAYNEQFF,TGTGCCAGCAGTTATGACGGGACAGAAGCCTACAATGAGCAGTTCTTC
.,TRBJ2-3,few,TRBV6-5,CASISPGPSTDTQYF,TGTGCCAGCATCTCCCCCGGACCTTCAACGGATACGCAGTATTTT
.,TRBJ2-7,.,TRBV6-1,CASKTGTSYDQYF,TGTGCCAGCAAAACCGGGACTTCCTACGATCAGTACTTC
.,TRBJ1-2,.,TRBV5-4,CASSSRTDGLGGYTF,TGTGCCAGCAGCTCCCGGACCGACGGCCTAGGTGGCTACACCTTC
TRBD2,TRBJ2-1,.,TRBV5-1,CASSPGLAGGSYNERFF,TGCGCCAGCAGCCCGGGACTAGCGGGAGGCTCCTACAATGAGCGGTTCTTC
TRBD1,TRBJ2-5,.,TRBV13,CASSSWGQGQKEETQYF,TGTGCCAGCAGCTCCTGGGGACAGGGTCAGAAGGAAGAGACCCAGTACTTC
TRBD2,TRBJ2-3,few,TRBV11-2,CASSLSRIAGLSTDTQYF,TGTGCCAGCAGCTTAAGCCGCATAGCGGGCTTAAGCACAGATACGCAGTATTTT
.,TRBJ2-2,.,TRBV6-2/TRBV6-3,CANSGSGYNTGELFF,TGTGCCAACAGCGGTAGCGGATATAACACCGGGGAGCTGTTTTTT
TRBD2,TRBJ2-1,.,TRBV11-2,CASSQRDRGNEQFF,TGCGCCAGCAGCCAGCGGGATAGGGGCAATGAGCAGTTCTTC
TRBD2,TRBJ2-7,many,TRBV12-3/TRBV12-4,CASSMGLAGPYEQYF,TGTGCCAGCAGCATGGGACTAGCGGGTCCCTACGAGCAGTACTTC
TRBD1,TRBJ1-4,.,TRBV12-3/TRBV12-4,CASSQARTGPATNEKLFF,TGTGCCAGCAGCCAAGCGCGGACAGGGCCTGCAACTAATGAAAAACTGTTTTTT
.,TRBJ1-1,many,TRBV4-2,CASSQARDTEAFF,TGTGCCAGCAGCCAGGCCCGAGACACTGAAGCTTTCTTT
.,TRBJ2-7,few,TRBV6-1,CASSHLDYSYEQYF,TGTGCCAGCAGCCACCTGGACTACTCCTACGAGCAGTACTTC
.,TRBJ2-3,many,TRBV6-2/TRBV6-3,CASSDLEGTDTQYF,TGTGCCAGCAGTGATTTAGAAGGCACAGATACGCAGTATTTT
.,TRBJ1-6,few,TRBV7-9,CASSRSGTGDNSPLHF,TGTGCCAGCAGCCGATCAGGGACTGGGGATAATTCACCCCTCCACTTT
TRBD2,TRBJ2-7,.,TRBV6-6,CASRLLAGVNNKQYF,TGTGCCAGCAGGTTACTAGCGGGAGTGAACAATAAGCAGTACTTC
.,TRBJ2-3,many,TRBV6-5,CASSYSRSADTQYF,TGTGCCAGCAGTTACTCGAGGTCCGCAGATACGCAGTATTTT
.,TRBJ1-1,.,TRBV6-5,CDSRPPGPSVNTEAFF,TGTGACAGCAGGCCACCGGGACCGAGCGTGAACACTGAAGCTTTCTTT
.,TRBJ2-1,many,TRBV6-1,CASRNPPGRDSGEQFF,TGTGCCAGCAGGAATCCCCCGGGACGCGACAGCGGTGAGCAGTTCTTC
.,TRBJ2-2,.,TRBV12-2,CASRLVFPLSGAGELFF,TGTGCAAGTCGCTTAGTATTCCCGCTAAGCGGGGCCGGGGAGCTGTTTTTT
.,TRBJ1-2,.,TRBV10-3,CAIRYSGGDFGYTF,TGTGCCATCAGGTACAGCGGGGGGGACTTTGGCTACACCTTC
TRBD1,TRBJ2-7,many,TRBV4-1,CASSPPPKISGGKLYEQYF,TGCGCCAGCAGCCCCCCTCCAAAGATATCAGGGGGCAAATTATACGAGCAGTACTTC